The clone carrying this T cell receptor (beta chain) has a handful of counts. The length of the CDR3 is 13 residues. Germline loops: CDR1 LNHDA, CDR2 SQIVND (reference sequence). V lost 1 base and J lost 0, with 3 bases in between. This entry belongs to a study of shared clonotypes between healthy human individuals. Libraries were prepared by immunoSEQ multiplex PCR; TCRdb keeps only in-frame clonotypes and omits some of them. This sample has about 1.9 million clones, with 93% found just once. Naive-designated CD8 cells lacked CD45RO, were positively enriched for CCR7, and omitted terminally differentiated effector memory CD45RA+ cells.

The sample comprised naive CD8+ T cells from PBMCs. This receptor was taken from a man aged 18 to 35 in good health. Some clones in this sample may be carry-over from other donors' samples. The genes are TRBV19 and TRBJ1-1; D not certain. For the CDR3, the DNA is TGTGCCAGTAGTATAGTACTGAACACTGAAGCTTTCTTT. It is translated as CASSIVLNTEAFF.